The sequence of this T cell receptor beta chain was determined in a study of cytomegalovirus exposure and HLA in healthy donors. For this clone: As yet, its antigen is unknown.

Per the germline V gene, CDR1 is KGHSH and CDR2 is LQKENI. The CDR3 is 15 residues long. The V end lost 5 bases, the J end lost 0 bases, and 11 bases lay between the germline ends. PCR used 60 Vbeta primers and 13 Jbeta primers. TCRdb's copy holds only in-frame clones and misses some; the assay was immunoSEQ multiplex PCR. The data show 150,000 to 200,000 clones, more than 70% seen once. Overall study results and limits: Later, TCR association rates were found to vary by HLA locus, highest for DRB1 and lowest for HLA-C. HLA-A and HLA-B allele assignments for most subjects were reportedly predicted accurately using TCR beta sequences. Altogether, 160 or so TCR beta chains were recorded as cytomegalovirus-associated. A later analysis showed that HLA-associated TCR beta chains had undergone more clonal expansion than equally common others.

The clonotype originates from a male donor in good health and CMV-seropositive. The rearrangement joins TRBV18 to TRBJ1-3; TRBD1 is a possible D gene (5 bases). The sample comprised PBMCs. The CDR3 DNA sequence: TGTGCCAGCTCATCACAGACAGACTCTGGAAACACCATATATTTT. Protein sequence: CASSSQTDSGNTIYF.